The 8 T cell receptor beta chains in this list originate from one sample, sequenced in a study of CD8 T cells in ankylosing spondylitis. MiXCR, applied by TCRdb to the 5' RACE reads, yields one record per CDR3 protein. The sample comprises about 240,000 distinct CDR3 sequences, less than 10% of which are singletons, and 6.8% rests with the top ten. Sequencing input: blood, either unsorted or a sorted T cell fraction (not recorded which). The receptor source for this set is a male donor with ankylosing spondylitis or in good health (not recorded which).

This clonotype has ten or more counts. The chain recombines TRBV20-1 with TRBJ1-2; no clear D gene. The germline V gene has CDR1 DFQATT and CDR2 SNEGSKA (reference sequence). The CDR3 has 13 amino acids. Trimming took off 0 bases at V and 2 bases at J, with 7 bases between the two ends. CDR3 coding DNA: TGCAGTGCTAGAGATGAAATAAACTATGGCTACACCTTC. This codes for CSARDEINYGYTF.

In this sample, this clonotype turned up many times. V gene TRBV12-3 or TRBV12-4 combines with J gene TRBJ2-5; 8 bases map to TRBD2. V shed 3 bases, J shed 4 bases, and the junction held 7 bases outside the gene matches. This CDR3 is 15 amino acids long. CDR3 sequence: CASSFSSGSGETQYF. The CDR3 region has the DNA TGTGCCAGCAGTTTTTCAAGCGGGAGCGGAGAGACCCAGTACTTC.

This clonotype was detected only a few times. This rearrangement joins TRBV20-1 to TRBJ2-5; D is undetermined. CDR3 length: 14 residues. Germline loops: CDR1 DFQATT, CDR2 SNEGSKA (reference sequence). V was cut by 5 bases and J by 2 bases, with 15 bases left in between. The CDR3 bases are TGCAGTGCTCCTTATTCCGGGCTTCAAGAGACCCAGTACTTC. Amino acid sequence: CSAPYSGLQETQYF.

This clonotype was seen many times. This rearrangement joins TRBV6-1 to TRBJ1-2; D call uncertain. CDR1 is MNHNS and CDR2 is SASEGT in the germline V gene. V lost 5 bases and J lost 4, with 20 bases in between. This CDR3 is 16 amino acids long. As DNA, the CDR3 is TGTGCCAGCAGTCCATCGGTTCCAAAGCATTTCTATGGCTACACCTTC. Translated: CASSPSVPKHFYGYTF.

This clonotype was picked up many times. The genes are TRBV10-3 and TRBJ1-5; D remains ambiguous. Trimming took off 3 bases at V and 2 bases at J, with 5 bases between the two ends. The CDR3 consists of 13 residues. CDR1 is ENHRY and CDR2 is SYGVKD in the germline V gene. The CDR3 DNA sequence: TGTGCCATCAGTGACGGGGGCAATCAGCCCCAGCATTTT. Its protein is CAISDGGNQPQHF.

The table lists this clonotype with many counts. This chain joins TRBV5-1 and TRBJ2-7; the D gene is possibly TRBD2 (6 bases). Trimming cost V 0 bases and J 0 bases, with 13 bases left between them. This CDR3 has 16 residues. Germline V CDR1 and CDR2: SGHRS, YFSETQ. CDR3 bases: TGCGCCAGCAGCTTGGCCTTCGCTAGCGACTCCTACGAGCAGTACTTC. Amino acid sequence: CASSLAFASDSYEQYF.

The table lists this clonotype with many counts. The V call is TRBV13, the J call TRBJ2-7, with D unclear. The germline V gene encodes CDR1 PRHDT and CDR2 FYEKMQ (reference sequence). The CDR3 is 15 amino acids. Between the trimmed V and J ends, which lost 0 bases and 3 bases, there was a span of 12 bases. CDR3 residues: CASSLGGSSGYEQYF. CDR3 in DNA: TGTGCCAGCAGCTTAGGCGGCTCCTCGGGCTACGAGCAGTACTTC.

The chain recombines TRBV6-6 with TRBJ2-2, with D perhaps matching TRBD1 (5 bases). Germline V CDR1 and CDR2: MNHNY, SVGAGI (reference sequence). V lost 6 bases and J 7 bases, leaving 9 bases between the germline ends. The CDR3 runs 12 residues. DNA of the CDR3: TGTGCCAGCAGCCAGGGTAACGGGGAGCTGTTTTTT. Translation: CASSQGNGELFF.